Included here is one TCR beta chain sequence, with context. Its antigen is still unknown. The V gene lost 7 bases and the J gene lost 5 bases, with 14 bases spanning the gap. The germline CDR1 and CDR2 sequences are LNHDA and SQIVND (reference sequence). CDR3 length: 14 amino acids. Clones were sequenced by immunoSEQ multiplex PCR, and TCRdb holds only the in-frame ones, with some missing. This sample yields fewer than 120,000 clones, of which about 90% are seen a single time; 7.8% belongs to the top ten. The sample belongs to a study of T cell responses to AZD1222 COVID-19 vaccine. Whole-study results and caveats: Within unmutated variant regions lay the reported targets of nearly half of spike-specific TCRs. Donors in the cohort were predominantly white British and more often female, and clonal diversity was possibly underestimated. After the peak T cell response, and only then, were repertoires sampled.

The sample consisted of peripheral blood, taken on day 0 of AZD1222 vaccination. The TCR sequence derives from an adult in good health. This rearrangement joins TRBV19 to TRBJ1-4; D not resolved. The CDR3 DNA follows: TGTGCCAGTACCGACGGTGGCCTAAATGAAAAACTGTTTTTT. This sequence encodes CASTDGGLNEKLFF.